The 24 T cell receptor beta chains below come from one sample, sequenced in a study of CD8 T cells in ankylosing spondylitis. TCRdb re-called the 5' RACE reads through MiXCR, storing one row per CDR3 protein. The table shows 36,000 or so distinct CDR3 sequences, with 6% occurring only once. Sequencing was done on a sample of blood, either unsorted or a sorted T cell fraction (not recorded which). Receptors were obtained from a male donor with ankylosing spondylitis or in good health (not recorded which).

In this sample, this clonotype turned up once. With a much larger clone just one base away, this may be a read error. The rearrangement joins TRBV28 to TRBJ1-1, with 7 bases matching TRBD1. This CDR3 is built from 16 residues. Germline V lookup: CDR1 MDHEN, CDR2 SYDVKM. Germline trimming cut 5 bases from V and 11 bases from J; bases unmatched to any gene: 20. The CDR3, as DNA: TGTGCCAGCAGTACCAACGCCGGGACAGAGGGCCAGTGGGCTTTCTTT. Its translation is CASSTNAGTEGQWAFF.

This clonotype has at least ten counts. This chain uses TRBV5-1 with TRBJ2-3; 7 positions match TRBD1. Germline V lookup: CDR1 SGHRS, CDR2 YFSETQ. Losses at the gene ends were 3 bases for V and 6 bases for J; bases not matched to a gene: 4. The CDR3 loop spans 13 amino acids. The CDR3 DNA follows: TGCGCCAGCAGCTCCGACAGGGTGGATACGCAGTATTTT. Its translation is CASSSDRVDTQYF.

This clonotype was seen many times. DNA of the CDR3: TGTGCCAGCAGTCAATCCCGCCAGCCAACTAATGAAAAACTGTTTTTT. Protein: CASSQSRQPTNEKLFF. This sequence joins TRBV4-2 and TRBJ1-4; D not certain. V shed 6 bases and J shed 0 bases, with 14 bases lying between them. Germline CDR1 LGHNA, CDR2 YNFKEQ. The CDR3 runs 16 residues.

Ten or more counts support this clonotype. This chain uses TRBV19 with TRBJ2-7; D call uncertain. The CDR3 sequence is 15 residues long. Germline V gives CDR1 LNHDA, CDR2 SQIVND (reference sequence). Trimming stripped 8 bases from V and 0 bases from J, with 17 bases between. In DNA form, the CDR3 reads TGTGCCAGTGGCCGTTCCTCCGGGTCCTCCTACGAGCAGTACTTC. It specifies CASGRSSGSSYEQYF.

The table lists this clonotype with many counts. DNA of the CDR3: TGCGCCAGCAGCTTGGTCGGACTAGCGGGTATAGATACGCAGTATTTT. This encodes CASSLVGLAGIDTQYF. V gene TRBV5-1 combines with J gene TRBJ2-3; TRBD2 matches 11 bases. After removal of 0 bases from V and 5 bases from J, the junction contained 5 bases not matched to a gene. This CDR3 comprises 16 residues. Germline V gives CDR1 SGHRS, CDR2 YFSETQ.

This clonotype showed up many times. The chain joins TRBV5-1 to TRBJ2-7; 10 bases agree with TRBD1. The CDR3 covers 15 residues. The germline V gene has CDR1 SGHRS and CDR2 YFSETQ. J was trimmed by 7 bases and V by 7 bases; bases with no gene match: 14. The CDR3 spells CASAPGDRGLGEQYF. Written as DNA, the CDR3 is TGCGCCAGCGCCCCCGGGGACAGGGGATTGGGAGAGCAGTACTTC.

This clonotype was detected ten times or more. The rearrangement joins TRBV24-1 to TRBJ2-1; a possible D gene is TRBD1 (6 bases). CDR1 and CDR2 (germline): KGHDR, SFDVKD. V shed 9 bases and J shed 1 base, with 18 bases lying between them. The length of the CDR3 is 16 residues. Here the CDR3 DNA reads TGTGCCACCGAGGGCAGGGACATCCTTTCCTACAATGAGCAGTTCTTC. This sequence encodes CATEGRDILSYNEQFF.

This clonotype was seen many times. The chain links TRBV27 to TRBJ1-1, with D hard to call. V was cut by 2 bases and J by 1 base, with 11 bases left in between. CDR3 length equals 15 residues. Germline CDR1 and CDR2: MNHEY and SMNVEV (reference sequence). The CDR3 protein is CASSLPPLRNTEAFF. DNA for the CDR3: TGTGCCAGCAGTTTACCCCCCCTGAGGAACACTGAAGCTTTCTTT.

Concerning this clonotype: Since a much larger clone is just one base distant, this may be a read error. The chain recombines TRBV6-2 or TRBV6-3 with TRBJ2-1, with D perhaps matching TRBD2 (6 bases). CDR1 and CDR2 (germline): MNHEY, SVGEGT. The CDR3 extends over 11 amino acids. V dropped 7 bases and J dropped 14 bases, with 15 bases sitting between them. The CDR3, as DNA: TGTGCCAGCAACCTGCCGGGACTTGAGTTCTTC. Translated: CASNLPGLEFF.

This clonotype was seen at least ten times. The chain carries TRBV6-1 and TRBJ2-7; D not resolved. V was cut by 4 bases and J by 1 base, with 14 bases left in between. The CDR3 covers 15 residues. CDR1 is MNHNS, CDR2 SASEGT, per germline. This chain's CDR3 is CASSAARTTSYEQYF. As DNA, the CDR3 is TGTGCCAGCAGTGCAGCACGGACGACATCCTACGAGCAGTACTTC.

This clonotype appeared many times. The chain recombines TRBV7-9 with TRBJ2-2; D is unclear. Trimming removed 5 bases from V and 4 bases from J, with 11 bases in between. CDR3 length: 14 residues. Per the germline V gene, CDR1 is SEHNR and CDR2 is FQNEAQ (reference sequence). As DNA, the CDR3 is TGTGCCAGCAGCGCCAGAAAACCCACCGGGGAGCTGTTTTTT. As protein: CASSARKPTGELFF. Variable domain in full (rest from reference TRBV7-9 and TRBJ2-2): DTGVSQNPRHKITKRGQNVTFRCDPISEHNRLYWYRQTLGQGPEFLTYFQNEAQLEKSRLLSDRFSAERPKGSFSTLEIQRTEQGDSAMYLCASSARKPTGELFFGEGSRLTVL.

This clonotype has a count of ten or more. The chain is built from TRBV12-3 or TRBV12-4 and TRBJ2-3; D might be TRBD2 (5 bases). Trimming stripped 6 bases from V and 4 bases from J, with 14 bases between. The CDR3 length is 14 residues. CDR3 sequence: CASRKSGGPDTQYF. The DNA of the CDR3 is TGTGCCAGCAGGAAATCCGGAGGACCAGATACGCAGTATTTT.

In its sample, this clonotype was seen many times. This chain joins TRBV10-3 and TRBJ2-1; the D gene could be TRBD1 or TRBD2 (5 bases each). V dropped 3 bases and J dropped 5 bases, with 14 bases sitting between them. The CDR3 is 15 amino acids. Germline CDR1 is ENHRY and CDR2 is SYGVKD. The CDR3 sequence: CAISEAGTVNNEQFF. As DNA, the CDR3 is TGTGCCATCAGTGAAGCCGGGACGGTAAACAATGAGCAGTTCTTC.

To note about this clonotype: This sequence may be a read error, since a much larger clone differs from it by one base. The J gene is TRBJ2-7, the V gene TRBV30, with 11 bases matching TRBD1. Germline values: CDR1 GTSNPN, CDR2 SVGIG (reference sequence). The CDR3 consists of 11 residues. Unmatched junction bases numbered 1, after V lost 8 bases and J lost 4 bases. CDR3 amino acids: CARDRGYEQYF. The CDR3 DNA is TGTGCCCGGGACAGGGGGTACGAGCAGTACTTC.

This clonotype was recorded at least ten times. The CDR3 region is CASSFPPGNTIYF. The DNA of the CDR3 is TGTGCCAGCAGCTTCCCCCCAGGAAACACCATATATTTT. The rearrangement links TRBV7-2 to TRBJ1-3, with D unclear. The CDR3 is 13 residues long. Trimming stripped 3 bases from V and 4 bases from J, with 7 bases between. The germline CDR1 and CDR2 sequences are SGHTA and FQGNSA.

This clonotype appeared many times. CDR3 in amino acids: CASSYSAAVGGTEAFF. DNA of the CDR3: TGCGCCAGCAGCTATTCTGCCGCAGTTGGAGGCACTGAAGCTTTCTTT. The V gene is TRBV5-1, the J gene TRBJ1-1; no clear D. CDR1 is SGHRS, CDR2 YFSETQ, per germline. The CDR3 is 16 residues long. Trimming left V 3 bases short and J 4 bases short, with 19 bases between.

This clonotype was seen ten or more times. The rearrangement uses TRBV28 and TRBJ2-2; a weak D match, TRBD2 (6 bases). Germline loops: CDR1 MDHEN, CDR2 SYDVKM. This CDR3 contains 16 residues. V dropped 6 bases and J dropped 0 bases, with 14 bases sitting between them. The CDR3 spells CASSSWRGANTGELFF. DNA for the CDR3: TGTGCCAGCAGCAGCTGGAGGGGTGCGAACACCGGGGAGCTGTTTTTT.

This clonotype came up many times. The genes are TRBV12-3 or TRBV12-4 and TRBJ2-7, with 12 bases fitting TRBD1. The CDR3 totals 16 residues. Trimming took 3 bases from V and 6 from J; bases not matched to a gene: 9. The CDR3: CASSFIVGTGGFEQYF. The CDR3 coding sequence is TGTGCCAGCAGTTTTATAGTGGGGACAGGGGGCTTCGAGCAGTACTTC.

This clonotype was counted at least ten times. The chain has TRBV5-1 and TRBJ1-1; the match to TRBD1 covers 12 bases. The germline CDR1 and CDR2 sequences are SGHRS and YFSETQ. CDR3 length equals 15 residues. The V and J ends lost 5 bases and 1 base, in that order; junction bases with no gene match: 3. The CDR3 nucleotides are TGCGCCAGCAGAGGGGGACAGGGGGCGAACACTGAAGCTTTCTTT. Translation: CASRGGQGANTEAFF.

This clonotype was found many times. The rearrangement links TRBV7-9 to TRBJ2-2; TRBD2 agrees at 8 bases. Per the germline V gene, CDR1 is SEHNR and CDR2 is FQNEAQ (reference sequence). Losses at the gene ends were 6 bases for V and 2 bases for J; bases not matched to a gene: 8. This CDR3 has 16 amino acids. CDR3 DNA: TGTGCCAGCAGACCTATTACTAGCGGTAACACCGGGGAGCTGTTTTTT. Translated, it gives CASRPITSGNTGELFF.

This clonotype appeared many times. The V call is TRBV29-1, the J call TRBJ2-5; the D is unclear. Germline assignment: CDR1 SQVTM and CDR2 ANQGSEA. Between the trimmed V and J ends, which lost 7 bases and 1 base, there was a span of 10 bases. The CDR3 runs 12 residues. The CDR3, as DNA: TGCAGCGCCGAACAATCCCAAGAGACCCAGTACTTC. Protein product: CSAEQSQETQYF.

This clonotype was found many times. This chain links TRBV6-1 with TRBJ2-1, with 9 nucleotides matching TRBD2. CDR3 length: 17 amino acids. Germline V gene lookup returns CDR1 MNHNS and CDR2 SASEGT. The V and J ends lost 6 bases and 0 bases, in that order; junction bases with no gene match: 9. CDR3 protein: CASRDPSGGISYNEQFF. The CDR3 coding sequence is TGTGCCAGCAGGGATCCCAGCGGGGGGATCTCCTACAATGAGCAGTTCTTC.

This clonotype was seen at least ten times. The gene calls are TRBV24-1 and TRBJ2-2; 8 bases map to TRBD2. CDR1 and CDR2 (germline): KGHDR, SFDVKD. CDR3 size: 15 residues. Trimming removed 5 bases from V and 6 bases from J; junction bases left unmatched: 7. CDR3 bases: TGTGCCACCAGTGCCCGGGGGGGGTATGCCGGGGAGCTGTTTTTT. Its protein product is CATSARGGYAGELFF.

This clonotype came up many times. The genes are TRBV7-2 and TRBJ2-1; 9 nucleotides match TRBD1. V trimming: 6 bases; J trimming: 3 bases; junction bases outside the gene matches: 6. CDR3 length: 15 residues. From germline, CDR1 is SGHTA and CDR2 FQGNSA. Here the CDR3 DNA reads TGTGCCAGCAGTTATGACAGGGGGAACTACAATGAGCAGTTCTTC. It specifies CASSYDRGNYNEQFF.